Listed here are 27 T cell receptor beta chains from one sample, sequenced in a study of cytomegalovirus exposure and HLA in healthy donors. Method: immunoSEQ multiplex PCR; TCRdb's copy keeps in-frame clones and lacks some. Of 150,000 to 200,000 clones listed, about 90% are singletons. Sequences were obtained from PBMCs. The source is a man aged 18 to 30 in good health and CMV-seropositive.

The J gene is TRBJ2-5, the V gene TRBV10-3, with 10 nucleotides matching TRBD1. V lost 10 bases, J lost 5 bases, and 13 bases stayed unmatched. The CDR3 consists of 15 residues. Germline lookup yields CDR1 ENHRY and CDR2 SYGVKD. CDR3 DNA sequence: TGTGCCACTATGTCAACGGGACAGGGGTTGGAGACCCAGTACTTC. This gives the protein CATMSTGQGLETQYF.

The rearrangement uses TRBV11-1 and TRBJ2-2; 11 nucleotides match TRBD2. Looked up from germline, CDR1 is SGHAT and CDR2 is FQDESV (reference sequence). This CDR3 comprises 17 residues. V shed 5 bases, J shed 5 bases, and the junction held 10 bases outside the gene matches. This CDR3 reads CASSPTSGIPLTGELFF. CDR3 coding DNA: TGTGCCAGCAGCCCGACTAGCGGGATTCCCTTAACCGGGGAGCTGTTTTTT.

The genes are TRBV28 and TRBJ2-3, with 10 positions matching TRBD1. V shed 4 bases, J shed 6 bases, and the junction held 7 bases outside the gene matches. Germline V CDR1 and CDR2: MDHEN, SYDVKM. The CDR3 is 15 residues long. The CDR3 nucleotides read TGTGCCAGCAGTTGGACAGGGGGTGATCCGGATACGCAGTATTTT. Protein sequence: CASSWTGGDPDTQYF.

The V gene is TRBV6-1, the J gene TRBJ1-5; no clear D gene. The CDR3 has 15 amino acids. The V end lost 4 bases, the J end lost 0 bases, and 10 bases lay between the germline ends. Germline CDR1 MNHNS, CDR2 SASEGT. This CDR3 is CASSGFRHSNQPQHF. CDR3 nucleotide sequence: TGTGCCAGCAGTGGGTTCAGACATAGCAATCAGCCCCAGCATTTT.

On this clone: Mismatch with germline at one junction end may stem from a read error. The CDR3 sequence: CARSVPGKGYTF. CDR3 sequence (DNA): TGTGCCCGGAGTGTTCCAGGGAAAGGCTACACCTTC. The chain recombines TRBV30 with TRBJ1-2, with D perhaps matching TRBD1 (5 bases). CDR1 is GTSNPN, CDR2 SVGIG, per germline (reference sequence). The CDR3 consists of 12 residues. The whole variable domain, remainder taken from reference TRBV30 and TRBJ1-2, is SQTIHQWPATLVQPVGSPLSLECTVEGTSNPNLYWYRQAAGRGLQLLFYSVGIGQISSEVPQNLSASRPQDRQFILSSKKLLLSDSGFYLCARSVPGKGYTFGSGTRLTVV.

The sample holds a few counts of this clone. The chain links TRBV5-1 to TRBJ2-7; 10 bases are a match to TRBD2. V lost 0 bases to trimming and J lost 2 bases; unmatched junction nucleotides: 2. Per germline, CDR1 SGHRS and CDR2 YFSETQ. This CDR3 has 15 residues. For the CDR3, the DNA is TGCGCCAGCAGCTTGGGGACTAGCGGACCCTACGAGCAGTACTTC. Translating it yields CASSLGTSGPYEQYF.

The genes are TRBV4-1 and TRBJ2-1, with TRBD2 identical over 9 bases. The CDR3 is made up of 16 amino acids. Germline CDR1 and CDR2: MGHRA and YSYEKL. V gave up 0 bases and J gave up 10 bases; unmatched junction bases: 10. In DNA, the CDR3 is TGCGCCAGCAGCCAAGATCGTGGTAGCGGGAGTCGGGAGCAGTTCTTC. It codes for CASSQDRGSGSREQFF.

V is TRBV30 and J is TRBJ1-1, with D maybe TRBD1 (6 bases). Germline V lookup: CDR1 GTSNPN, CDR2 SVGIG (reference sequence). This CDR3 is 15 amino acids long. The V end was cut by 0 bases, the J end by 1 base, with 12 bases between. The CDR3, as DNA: TGTGCCTGGAGTGTACAGGGAGGGCCGAACACTGAAGCTTTCTTT. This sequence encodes CAWSVQGGPNTEAFF. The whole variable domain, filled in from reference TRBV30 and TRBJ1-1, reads SQTIHQWPATLVQPVGSPLSLECTVEGTSNPNLYWYRQAAGRGLQLLFYSVGIGQISSEVPQNLSASRPQDRQFILSSKKLLLSDSGFYLCAWSVQGGPNTEAFFGQGTRLTVV.

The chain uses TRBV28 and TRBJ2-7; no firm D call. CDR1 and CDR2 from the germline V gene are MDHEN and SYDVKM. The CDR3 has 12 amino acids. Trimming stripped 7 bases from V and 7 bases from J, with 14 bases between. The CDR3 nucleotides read TGTGCCAGCAAAAAACTAATCGGTGAGCAGTACTTC. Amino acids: CASKKLIGEQYF. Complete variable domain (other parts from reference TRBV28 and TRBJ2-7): DVKVTQSSRYLVKRTGEKVFLECVQDMDHENMFWYRQDPGLGLRLIYFSYDVKMKEKGDIPEGYSVSREKKERFSLILESASTNQTSMYLCASKKLIGEQYFGPGTRLTVT.

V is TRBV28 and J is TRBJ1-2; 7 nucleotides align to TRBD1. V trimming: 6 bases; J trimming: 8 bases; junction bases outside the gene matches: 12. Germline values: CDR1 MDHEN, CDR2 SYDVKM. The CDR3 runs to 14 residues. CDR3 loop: CASRRQGPLLGYTF. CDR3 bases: TGTGCCAGCAGAAGACAGGGCCCACTACTCGGCTACACCTTC.

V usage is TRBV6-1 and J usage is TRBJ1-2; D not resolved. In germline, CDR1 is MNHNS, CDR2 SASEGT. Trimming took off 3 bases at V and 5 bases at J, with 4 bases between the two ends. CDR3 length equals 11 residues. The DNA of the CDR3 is TGTGCCAGCAGTGACAGATATGGCTACACCTTC. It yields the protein CASSDRYGYTF.

In DNA, the CDR3 is TGCGCCAGCAGCTTGGAACCAGGGGAGGGTGAAGCTTTCTTT. Its translation: CASSLEPGEGEAFF. The chain employs TRBV5-1 and TRBJ1-1, with D possibly TRBD1 on 6 matching bases. This CDR3 comprises 14 residues. CDR1 is SGHRS, CDR2 YFSETQ, per germline. V lost 0 bases and J lost 7, with 13 bases in between.

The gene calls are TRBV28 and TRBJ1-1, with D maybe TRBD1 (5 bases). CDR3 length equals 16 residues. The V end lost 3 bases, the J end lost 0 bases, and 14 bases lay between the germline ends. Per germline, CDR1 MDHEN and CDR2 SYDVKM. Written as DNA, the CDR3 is TGTGCCAGCAGTTTCAGTTCAGGACATATGAACACTGAAGCTTTCTTT. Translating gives CASSFSSGHMNTEAFF. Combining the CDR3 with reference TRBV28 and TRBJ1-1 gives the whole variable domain DVKVTQSSRYLVKRTGEKVFLECVQDMDHENMFWYRQDPGLGLRLIYFSYDVKMKEKGDIPEGYSVSREKKERFSLILESASTNQTSMYLCASSFSSGHMNTEAFFGQGTRLTVV.

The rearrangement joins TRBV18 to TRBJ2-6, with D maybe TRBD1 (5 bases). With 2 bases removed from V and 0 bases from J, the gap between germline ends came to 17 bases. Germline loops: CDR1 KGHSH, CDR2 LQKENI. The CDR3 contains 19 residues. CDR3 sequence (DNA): TGTGCCAGCTCACCAAGGCACCAGGGAACCCCCTCTGGGGCCAACGTCCTGACTTTC. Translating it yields CASSPRHQGTPSGANVLTF. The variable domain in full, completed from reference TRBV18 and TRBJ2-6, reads NAGVMQNPRHLVRRRGQEARLRCSPMKGHSHVYWYRQLPEEGLKFMVYLQKENIIDESGMPKERFSAEFPKEGPSILRIQQVVRGDSAAYFCASSPRHQGTPSGANVLTFGAGSRLTVL.

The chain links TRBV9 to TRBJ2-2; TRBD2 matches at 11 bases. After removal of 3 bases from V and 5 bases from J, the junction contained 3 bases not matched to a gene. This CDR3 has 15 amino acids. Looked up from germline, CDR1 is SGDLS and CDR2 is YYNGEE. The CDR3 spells CASSGLAGNTGELFF. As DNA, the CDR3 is TGTGCCAGCAGCGGACTAGCGGGAAATACCGGGGAGCTGTTTTTT.

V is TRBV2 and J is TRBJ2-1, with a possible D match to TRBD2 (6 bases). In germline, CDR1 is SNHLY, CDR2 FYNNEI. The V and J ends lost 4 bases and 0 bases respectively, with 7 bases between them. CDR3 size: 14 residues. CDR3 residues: CASSVGSSYNEQFF. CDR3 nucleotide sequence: TGTGCCAGCAGTGTCGGGAGCTCCTACAATGAGCAGTTCTTC.

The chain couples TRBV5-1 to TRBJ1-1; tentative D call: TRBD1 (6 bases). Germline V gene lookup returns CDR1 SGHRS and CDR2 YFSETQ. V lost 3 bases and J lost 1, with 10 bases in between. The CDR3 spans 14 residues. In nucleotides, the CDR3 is TGCGCCAGCAGCTGGAGACAGGAGAACACTGAAGCTTTCTTT. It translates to CASSWRQENTEAFF. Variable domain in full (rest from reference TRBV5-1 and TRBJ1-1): KAGVTQTPRYLIKTRGQQVTLSCSPISGHRSVSWYQQTPGQGLQFLFEYFSETQRNKGNFPGRFSGRQFSNSRSEMNVSTLELGDSALYLCASSWRQENTEAFFGQGTRLTVV.

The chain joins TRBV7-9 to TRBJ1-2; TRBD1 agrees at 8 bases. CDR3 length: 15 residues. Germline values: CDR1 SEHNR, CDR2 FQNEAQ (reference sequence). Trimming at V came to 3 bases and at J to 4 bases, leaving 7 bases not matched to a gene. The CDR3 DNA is TGTGCCAGCAGCTTGTCCGGGACAGGCACCTATGGCTACACCTTC. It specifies CASSLSGTGTYGYTF.

In DNA form, the CDR3 reads TGTGCCAGCAGCCGACGGACTAGCGGTACCTACGAGCAGTACTTC. Translated, it gives CASSRRTSGTYEQYF. The J gene is TRBJ2-7, the V gene TRBV6-6; 10 positions agree with TRBD2. This CDR3 is built from 15 residues. Germline V gene lookup returns CDR1 MNHNY and CDR2 SVGAGI (reference sequence). The V and J ends lost 6 bases and 2 bases, in that order; junction bases with no gene match: 7.

Written as DNA, the CDR3 is TGTGCCAGCAGCTCATCCGTGGGACAGGGGAGCATGTACGAGCAGTACTTC. Translation: CASSSSVGQGSMYEQYF. The J gene is TRBJ2-7, the V gene TRBV7-9; 10 nucleotides align to TRBD1. The length of the CDR3 is 17 residues. Germline V gives CDR1 SEHNR, CDR2 FQNEAQ (reference sequence). V lost 4 bases, J lost 4 bases, and 13 bases stayed unmatched.

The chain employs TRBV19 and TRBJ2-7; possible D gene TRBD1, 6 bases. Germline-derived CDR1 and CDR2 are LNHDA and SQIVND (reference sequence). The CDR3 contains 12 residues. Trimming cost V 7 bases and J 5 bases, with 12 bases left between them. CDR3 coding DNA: TGTGCCAGTACCACCTCAGGGGACGAGCAGTACTTC. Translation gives CASTTSGDEQYF.

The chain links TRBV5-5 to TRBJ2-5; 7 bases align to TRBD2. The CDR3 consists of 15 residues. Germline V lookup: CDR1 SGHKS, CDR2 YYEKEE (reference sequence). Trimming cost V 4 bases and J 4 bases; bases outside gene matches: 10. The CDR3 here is CASSLPASGSETQYF. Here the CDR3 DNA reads TGTGCCAGCAGCCTACCGGCTAGCGGATCAGAGACCCAGTACTTC.

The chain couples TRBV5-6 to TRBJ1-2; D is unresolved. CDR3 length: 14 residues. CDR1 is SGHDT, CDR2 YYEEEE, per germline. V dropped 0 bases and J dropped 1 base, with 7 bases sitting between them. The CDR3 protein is CASSLGRSNYGYTF. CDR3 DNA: TGTGCCAGCAGCTTGGGGCGGAGTAACTATGGCTACACCTTC.

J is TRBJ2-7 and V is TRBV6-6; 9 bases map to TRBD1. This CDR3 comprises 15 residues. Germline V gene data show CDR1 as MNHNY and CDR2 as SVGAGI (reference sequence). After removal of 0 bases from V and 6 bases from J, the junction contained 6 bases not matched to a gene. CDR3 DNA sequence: TGTGCCAGCAGTTACTCTGGGGGACAGGGTCTCGAGCAGTACTTC. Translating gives CASSYSGGQGLEQYF.

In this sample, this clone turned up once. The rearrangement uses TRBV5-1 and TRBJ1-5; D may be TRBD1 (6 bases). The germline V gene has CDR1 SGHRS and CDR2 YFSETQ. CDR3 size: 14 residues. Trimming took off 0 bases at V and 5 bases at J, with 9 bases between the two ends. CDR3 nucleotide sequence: TGCGCCAGCAGCTTGGGACAGGACGATCAGCCCCAGCATTTT. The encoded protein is CASSLGQDDQPQHF.

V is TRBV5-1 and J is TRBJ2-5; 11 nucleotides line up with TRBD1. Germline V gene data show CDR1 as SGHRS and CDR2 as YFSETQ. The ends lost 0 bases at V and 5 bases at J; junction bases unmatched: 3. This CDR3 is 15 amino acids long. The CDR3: CASSLEGTGGETQYF. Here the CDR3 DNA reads TGCGCCAGCAGCTTGGAAGGGACAGGGGGGGAGACCCAGTACTTC.

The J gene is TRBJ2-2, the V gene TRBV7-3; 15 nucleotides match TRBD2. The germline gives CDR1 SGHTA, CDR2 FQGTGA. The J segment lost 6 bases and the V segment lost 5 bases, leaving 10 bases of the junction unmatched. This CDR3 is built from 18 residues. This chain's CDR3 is CASSPRTSGRARPGELFF. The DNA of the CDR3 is TGTGCCAGCAGCCCGAGGACTAGCGGGAGGGCTCGACCCGGGGAGCTGTTTTTT.